This T cell receptor (beta chain) was sequenced in a study of blood T cell repertoires in COVID-19. Study in general: The study drew acute and convalescent COVID-19 samples from the United States, Italy and Spain. PBMCs, B-cell-depleted T cells, or T cells provided the cDNA or gDNA that made up the material.

The V gene's germline CDR1 is KGHDR and CDR2 SFDVKD. The CDR3 consists of 15 residues. Trimming removed 3 bases at V and 0 bases at J, with 10 bases between. The authors' processing: Reference gene primers were amplified, and this amplification served to estimate nucleated cell counts. The repertoire was sequenced with immunoSEQ multiplex PCR; TCRdb's copy has only in-frame clones and lacks some. V and J calls and clone size are as listed in that table; D and trimming were resolved from the DNA. The sample has around 140,000 clones, approximately 90% seen once. The sample comprised peripheral blood. The TCR originated in a man aged 70 or older with active COVID-19. The gene calls are TRBV24-1 and TRBJ1-2; tentative D call: TRBD1 (5 bases). The CDR3 DNA follows: TGTGCCACCAGTGATGGGGCAAGAACTAACTATGGCTACACCTTC. This codes for CATSDGARTNYGYTF.